This TCR beta chain was recorded in a study of breast tumors, draining lymph nodes, adjacent tissues. Study-wide results and caveats: Compared with basal-like, luminal-like tumors shared significantly more repertoire with nontumor tissue. Tumor TCR diversity was below lymph nodes but above nontumor tissue. That most tumor T cells come from lymph nodes remained unproven. Findings are consistent with lymph node origin and intratumoral expansion of most tumor T cells.

The lymph nodes were axillary draining lymph nodes from breast cancer patients. In TCRdb, the multiplex PCR reads were re-called with MiXCR into one record per CDR3 protein. The data contain some 130,000 distinct CDR3 sequences, about 20% of them singletons. V gave up 4 bases and J gave up 8 bases, with 11 bases separating them. The CDR3 contains 11 residues. CDR1 SQVTM and CDR2 ANQGSEA come from the germline V gene. This clonotype was seen ten or more times. What it recognizes is unknown. V is TRBV29-1 and J is TRBJ1-2, with D uncertain. The receptor's source is a female donor with breast cancer. Some clones in this sample may be carry-over from other donors' samples. Source material: axillary lymph node tissue. As DNA, the CDR3 is TGCAGCGTTGTGGTCCTAGGCGGCTACACCTTC. It translates to CSVVVLGGYTF.